This T cell receptor (beta chain) was sequenced during a study of blood T cell repertoires in COVID-19. Study context: Whether acute or convalescent, the COVID-19 samples came from the United States, Italy and Spain.

Participant ages covered roughly 18 to 90 years across around 25 US areas. Donors of Cohort 3 who recovered were those that had two negative PCRs, clearance, or symptom resolution. The CDR3 runs to 15 residues. Between the trimmed V and J ends, which lost 5 bases and 3 bases, there was a span of 14 bases. Germline V gene sequence: CDR1 SGHAT, CDR2 FQNNGV. In the original processing: Amplification from reference gene primers served as the basis for estimated nucleated cell counts. The protocol was immunoSEQ multiplex PCR, while the TCRdb copy is restricted to in-frame clones and leaves out a portion. V, J and clone size reflect that table, while D and trimming were determined from the DNA. The table lists approximately 170,000 clones, approximately 85% of them singletons.

The receptor comes from a woman aged 18-30 years who had recovered from COVID-19. J is TRBJ2-1 and V is TRBV11-2, with a weak D call TRBD2 (7 bases). Sequencing was carried out using PBMCs or T cells enriched from blood (not recorded which). This chain's CDR3 is CASSRGGGDYNEQFF. CDR3 bases: TGTGCCAGCAGCCGTGGGGGGGGCGACTACAATGAGCAGTTCTTC.